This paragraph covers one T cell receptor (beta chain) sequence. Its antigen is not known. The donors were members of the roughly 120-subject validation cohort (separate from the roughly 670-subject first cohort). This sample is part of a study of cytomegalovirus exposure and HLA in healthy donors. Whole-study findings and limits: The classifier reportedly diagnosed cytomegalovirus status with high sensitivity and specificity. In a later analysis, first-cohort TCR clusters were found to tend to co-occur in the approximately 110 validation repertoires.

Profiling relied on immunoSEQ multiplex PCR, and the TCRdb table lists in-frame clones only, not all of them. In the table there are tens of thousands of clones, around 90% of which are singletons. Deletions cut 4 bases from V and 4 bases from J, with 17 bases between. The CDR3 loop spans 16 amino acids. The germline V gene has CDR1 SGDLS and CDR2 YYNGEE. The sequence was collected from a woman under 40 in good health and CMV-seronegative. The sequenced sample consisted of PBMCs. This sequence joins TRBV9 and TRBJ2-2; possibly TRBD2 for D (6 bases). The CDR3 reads CASSPPGGGPTGELFF. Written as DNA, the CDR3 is TGTGCCAGCAGCCCCCCAGGCGGAGGGCCCACCGGGGAGCTGTTTTTT.